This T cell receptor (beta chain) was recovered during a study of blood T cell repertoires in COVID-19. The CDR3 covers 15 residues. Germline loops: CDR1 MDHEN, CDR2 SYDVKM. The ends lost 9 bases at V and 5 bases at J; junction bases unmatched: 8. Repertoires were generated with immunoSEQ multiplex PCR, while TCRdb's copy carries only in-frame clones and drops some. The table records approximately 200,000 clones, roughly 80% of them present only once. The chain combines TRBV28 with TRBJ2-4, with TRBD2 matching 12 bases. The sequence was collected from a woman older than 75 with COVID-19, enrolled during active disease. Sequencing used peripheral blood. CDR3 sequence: CASSLAGGPQNIQYF. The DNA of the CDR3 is TGTGCCAGTAGCCTAGCGGGGGGGCCACAAAACATTCAGTACTTC.